This T cell receptor (beta chain) was recovered during a study of vaccination and CD4 T cells after COVID-19. The ends were cut back, 6 bases at V and 1 base at J, with 15 bases in the middle. The CDR3 contains 15 residues. Germline values: CDR1 MNHEY, CDR2 SMNVEV (reference sequence). This clonotype was seen only a few times. Its antigen remains unidentified. Sequence data for DNA of cultured CD4+ T cells were generated by the Oncomine TCR Beta short-read assay. Each CDR3 protein gets one entry after TCRdb re-called the PCR reads with MiXCR. Among 6,000 to 8,000 distinct CDR3 sequences listed, approximately 70% were seen once. As to treatment: approximately nine-day PBMC culture with coronavirus spike peptide pools or control peptides (ViraFEST assay).

Sequenced here: cultured CD4+ T cells from blood, sampled after SARS-CoV-2 vaccination. V is TRBV27 and J is TRBJ1-1, with D uncertain. This clonotype was obtained from a human donor with COVID-19. CDR3 DNA sequence: TGTGCCAGCAGCAAAGAGGGCGGGGAGAACACTGAAGCTTTCTTT. This translates into CASSKEGGENTEAFF.